The sequence of this T cell receptor (beta chain) was determined in a study of regulatory T cells in long-lasting Graves disease (dated by TCRdb to the early 2020s). At the level of the whole study: To count as having persistent Graves' disease, a patient had to have received antithyroid drug treatment for over 5 years with TSH receptor autoantibodies remaining persistently positive. In the clinical cohort, patients with persistent Graves' disease had used antithyroid drugs for an average of about 10 years. TCR sequencing covered about 13 persistent and about 20 newly diagnosed Graves' disease patients, around 33 samples in total. The study took place in China and was registered as a clinical trial. Persistent Graves' disease patients were compared with newly diagnosed Graves' disease patients by peripheral blood TCR sequencing and RNA sequencing. General study outcomes and caveats: A larger number of public clonotypes was shared among persistent patients (approximately 3,000) than among newly diagnosed patients (around 970). As a limitation, the authors acknowledged that the small sample size may reduce accuracy. The study examined only peripheral blood because the primary lesion, thyroid tissue, could not be accessed. Sequencing and analysis were limited to the TCR beta chain. Compared with newly diagnosed patients, persistent Graves' disease patients had lower TCR Shannon entropy and fewer highly expanded clones, which suggests clonal expansion. TRBV28, TRBJ1-2 and TRBJ2-5 were preferentially used in persistent disease, while TRBV20-1 and TRBJ2-1 were favored in newly diagnosed disease.

The intended sense of this specimen's time point label: persistent/refractory GD, antithyroid drugs over 5 years with positive TRAb. For both TCR sequencing and RNA sequencing, RNA was extracted from PBMCs in TRIzol. The diagnosis of Graves' disease was made according to American Thyroid Association guidelines. Patients for the study were recruited at an endocrinology department in Xi'an, China. Each patient gave approximately 9.7 milliliters of peripheral blood, collected in an EDTA anticoagulant tube. Ficoll Paque Plus density gradient separation was used to isolate PBMCs, and no additional T cell sorting was done. RNA quality was checked with an Agilent 2100 Bioanalyzer and agarose gel, and concentration with a NanoDrop 2000. The sample holds many counts of this clonotype. Its antigen remains unidentified. Per-base qualities were not stored, and no clone one base away is much larger. Library prep was done by multiplex PCR. This sample was sequenced with an Illumina HiSeq 4000. TCR beta libraries were built with iRepertoire HTBI primers and Arm-PCR amplification of CDR3 regions. Before sequencing, the PCR products underwent gel purification. As for how the authors treated the data: Gene usage analysis of CDR3 amino acid clonotypes relied on the 55 to 80 TRBV and 15 or so TRBJ segments identified across samples. COPE and FqMerger were used to merge filtered high-quality paired reads into contigs. BLAST was used to align contigs to the IMGT TRBV, TRBD and TRBJ reference genes, and CDR3 was defined following IMGT. Highly expanded clones were defined as clonotypes with a frequency above 0.1%. Shannon entropy served as the measure of repertoire diversity, while the Gini coefficient captured V-J evenness. A clonotype was considered public if more than one individual shared it. The raw public reads went through TCRdb reprocessing: fastp at Q25, MiXCR clone calling, in-frame beta chains kept. Rows with one shared CDR3 protein collapse into an entry with the most common genes and DNA. TCRdb's processing, not the authors' own work, is the source of the V and J calls. The sample table records 400,000 to 500,000 distinct CDR3 sequences; 20% to 25% of these occur just once. Together, the top ten hold 7.8% of the sample.

According to the germline V gene, CDR1 reads SGHTA and CDR2 reads FQGNSA. The V and J ends are trimmed by 4 bases and 10 bases, leaving 17 bases between them. Counted from cysteine to phenylalanine, this CDR3 has 15 amino acids. CDR3 DNA is the only sequence kept; it has 45 bases, read in frame from the first base. Here the chain combines TRBV7-2 and TRBJ1-6, with the D gene too uncertain to name. The sequencing used peripheral blood mononuclear cells (PBMCs), collected when the disease was refractory, from a patient treated with antithyroid drugs. The TCR was taken from a female donor with Graves disease. The sequenced DNA: TGTGCCAGCAGCTCCCGGGCAAGAGTAGGGTCACCCCTCCACTTT. This encodes CASSSRARVGSPLHF.